The 28 T cell receptor beta chains listed next were all sequenced from one sample in a study of blood T cells in healthy people across ages. The second PCR ran about 6 to 12 cycles with a sample-barcoded 5' primer and J-beta primers. A single record per CDR3 protein comes from TCRdb applying MiXCR to the 5' RACE reads. The sample contains some 1.1 million distinct CDR3 sequences, about two fifths of which appear only once. What was sequenced was blood. The receptors were sampled from a man between 18 and 35 years old in good health.

The J gene is TRBJ2-1, the V gene TRBV4-2; 12 bases line up with TRBD2. Per the germline V gene, CDR1 is LGHNA and CDR2 is YNFKEQ. V lost 3 bases to trimming and J lost 4 bases; unmatched junction nucleotides: 13. The CDR3 totals 19 residues. The CDR3 protein is CASSHRLAGAQPRYNEQFF. The CDR3, as DNA: TGTGCCAGCAGCCACCGACTAGCGGGGGCCCAACCTAGATACAATGAGCAGTTCTTC.

This clonotype was counted between two and nine times. J is TRBJ2-7 and V is TRBV2, with 7 nucleotides matching TRBD1. Looked up from germline, CDR1 is SNHLY and CDR2 is FYNNEI. With V trimmed by 7 bases and J by 6 bases, 15 bases remained unmatched. The CDR3 is made up of 15 amino acids. DNA for the CDR3: TGTGCCAGCATACTTCCGGGACAGATTTATTCCGAGCAGTACTTC. Residues: CASILPGQIYSEQYF.

V usage is TRBV12-3 or TRBV12-4 and J usage is TRBJ1-4; D is unresolved. V was pared by 4 bases and J by 0 bases, with 6 bases between. CDR3 size: 14 residues. CDR3 nucleotide sequence: TGTGCCAGCAGTTCTGATGCAACTAATGAAAAACTGTTTTTT. Protein: CASSSDATNEKLFF.

This clonotype showed up just a few times. This chain uses TRBV6-6 with TRBJ1-1; D unresolved. This CDR3 region has 14 residues. V was pared by 8 bases and J by 1 base, with 14 bases between. The germline CDR1 and CDR2 sequences are MNHNY and SVGAGI (reference sequence). The CDR3 spells CASGTGLGNTEAFF. The CDR3 DNA reads as TGTGCCAGCGGTACGGGTCTTGGGAACACTGAAGCTTTCTTT.

The chain combines TRBV10-3 with TRBJ1-5, with 7 bases aligning to TRBD1. CDR1 ENHRY and CDR2 SYGVKD come from the germline V gene. This CDR3 is 15 amino acids long. V trimming: 1 base; J trimming: 1 base; junction bases outside the gene matches: 1. CDR3 sequence reads: CAISELGQSNQPQHF. The CDR3 DNA follows: TGTGCCATCAGTGAGTTGGGACAGAGCAATCAGCCCCAGCATTTT.

This clonotype has a handful of counts. The chain employs TRBV13 and TRBJ1-2; D is perhaps TRBD1 (6 bases). V lost 0 bases and J lost 7, with 15 bases in between. This CDR3 spans 15 amino acids. Germline V lookup: CDR1 PRHDT, CDR2 FYEKMQ (reference sequence). In DNA, the CDR3 is TGTGCCAGCAGCTTAGGCGTCACAGGGAGAAGTGGCTACACCTTC. Encoded protein: CASSLGVTGRSGYTF.

The chain recombines TRBV24-1 with TRBJ2-3; weak D call: TRBD2 (6 bases). Per germline, CDR1 KGHDR and CDR2 SFDVKD. This CDR3 has 17 residues. V was cut by 5 bases and J by 4 bases, with 21 bases left in between. CDR3 residues: CATSGLVEGKWSDTQYF. For the CDR3, the DNA is TGTGCCACCAGTGGTCTGGTGGAGGGGAAGTGGTCAGATACGCAGTATTTT.

The chain links TRBV5-6 to TRBJ1-4; 8 bases map to TRBD1. With 4 bases clipped from V and 8 bases from J, the junction kept 7 bases outside the gene matches. CDR1 is SGHDT and CDR2 is YYEEEE in the germline V gene. This CDR3 contains 14 residues. CDR3 bases: TGTGCCAGCAGCAGCGGACAGGGAACCGAAAAACTGTTTTTT. As protein: CASSSGQGTEKLFF.

Concerning this clonotype: Here the CDR3 omits its conserved ending phenylalanine or tryptophan, so a read error is the likely source. The genes are TRBV7-2 and TRBJ2-3; maybe TRBD2 (6 bases). The CDR3 length is 12 residues. In germline, CDR1 is SGHTA, CDR2 FQGNSA. Trimming stripped 8 bases from V and 4 bases from J, with 10 bases between. This chain's CDR3 is CASQWGADTQYV. CDR3 nucleotide sequence: TGTGCCAGCCAATGGGGGGCAGATACGCAGTATGTT.

V is TRBV4-3 and J is TRBJ2-3; 7 nucleotides align to TRBD2. The junction had 2 bases not matched to a gene; V was cut back by 1 base and J by 4 bases. CDR3 size: 14 residues. CDR1 and CDR2 (germline): LGHNA, YSLEER. The DNA for the CDR3 is TGCGCCAGCAGCCAAGGTACTAGCGCAGATACGCAGTATTTT. Protein: CASSQGTSADTQYF.

This sequence joins TRBV27 and TRBJ2-1, with D hard to call. With 4 bases removed from V and 2 bases from J, the gap between germline ends came to 9 bases. The CDR3 has 14 amino acids. CDR1 is MNHEY, CDR2 SMNVEV, per germline (reference sequence). As DNA, the CDR3 is TGTGCCAGCAGTTCCTATCCCACCTACAATGAGCAGTTCTTC. Residues: CASSSYPTYNEQFF.

The CDR3 DNA sequence: TGTGCCAGCAGCCTCGGGGACAGCCTTAATGAAAAACTGTTTTTT. Residues: CASSLGDSLNEKLFF. The chain has TRBV4-2 and TRBJ1-4, with 7 bases aligning to TRBD1. Trimming at V came to 4 bases and at J to 4 bases, leaving 6 bases not matched to a gene. The CDR3 is made up of 15 amino acids. Germline V gives CDR1 LGHNA, CDR2 YNFKEQ.

The chain recombines TRBV24-1 with TRBJ2-3, with D uncertain. The CDR3 contains 15 residues. Germline V gene sequence: CDR1 KGHDR, CDR2 SFDVKD. The V gene lost 3 bases and the J gene lost 2 bases, with 11 bases spanning the gap. The CDR3 here is CATSDPGSLTDTQYF. CDR3 in DNA: TGTGCCACCAGTGATCCCGGGTCTCTCACAGATACGCAGTATTTT.

The chain recombines TRBV4-2 with TRBJ2-3; perhaps TRBD2 as D (6 bases). V gave up 0 bases and J gave up 4 bases, with 8 bases separating them. This CDR3 contains 14 residues. Germline V gives CDR1 LGHNA, CDR2 YNFKEQ. The CDR3 region is CASSQDGGADTQYF. The CDR3 DNA reads as TGTGCCAGCAGCCAAGATGGCGGGGCAGATACGCAGTATTTT.

This chain links TRBV27 with TRBJ1-5; weak D call: TRBD1 (6 bases). From germline, CDR1 is MNHEY and CDR2 SMNVEV (reference sequence). Trimming removed 6 bases at V and 1 base at J, with 19 bases between. This CDR3 spans 17 amino acids. The CDR3 DNA follows: TGTGCCAGCAGCCCAACCGGGACACCCGTGAGCAATCAGCCCCAGCATTTT. It is translated as CASSPTGTPVSNQPQHF.

In its sample, this clonotype was seen a few times. V and J are TRBV3-1 and TRBJ2-5; 7 bases are shared with TRBD2. This CDR3 region has 18 residues. V lost 0 bases to trimming and J lost 1 base; unmatched junction nucleotides: 11. Germline V gives CDR1 LGHDT, CDR2 YNNKEL (reference sequence). The CDR3 nucleotides are TGTGCCAGCAGCCAAGACTTTGTGGCTAGCGGACGCCAAGAGACCCAGTACTTC. Amino acid sequence: CASSQDFVASGRQETQYF.

This clonotype has only a few counts. The V gene is TRBV19, the J gene TRBJ1-5; TRBD1 is a possible D gene (5 bases). The germline V gene encodes CDR1 LNHDA and CDR2 SQIVND (reference sequence). V lost 4 bases, J lost 7 bases, and 14 bases lay in between. CDR3 length: 14 residues. The CDR3 loop reads CASSTPGYRQPQHF. CDR3 sequence (DNA): TGTGCCAGTAGTACACCAGGGTACAGGCAGCCCCAGCATTTT.

The V call is TRBV7-9, the J call TRBJ1-2, with a tentative D call TRBD1 (5 bases). Trimming took off 4 bases at V and 1 base at J, with 13 bases between the two ends. The CDR3 runs to 15 residues. Looked up from germline, CDR1 is SEHNR and CDR2 is FQNEAQ (reference sequence). The CDR3 bases are TGTGCCAGCAGCTCACCGACAGCTCATAACTATGGCTACACCTTC. It is translated as CASSSPTAHNYGYTF.

This clonotype showed up just a few times. As DNA, the CDR3 is TGTGCCAGCAGCTTTTATTTGAACACTGAAGCTTTCTTT. It encodes CASSFYLNTEAFF. The chain carries TRBV7-2 and TRBJ1-1; D remains ambiguous. Between the trimmed V and J ends, which lost 3 bases and 0 bases, there was a span of 5 bases. The CDR3 has 13 amino acids. Germline V lookup: CDR1 SGHTA, CDR2 FQGNSA.

This clonotype was recorded a few times. The chain is built from TRBV6-5 and TRBJ2-3; weak D call: TRBD2 (7 bases). The length of the CDR3 is 15 residues. Germline CDR1 and CDR2: MNHEY and SVGAGI. V lost 6 bases to trimming and J lost 3 bases, with 16 bases between them. CDR3 amino acids: CASRDGLGGTDTQYF. The CDR3 DNA is TGTGCCAGCAGAGACGGACTAGGGGGGACAGATACGCAGTATTTT.

This clonotype was recorded a few times. The chain joins TRBV24-1 to TRBJ2-1, with D possibly matching TRBD1 (5 bases). Between the trimmed V and J ends, which lost 5 bases and 5 bases, there was a span of 12 bases. This CDR3 is 14 amino acids long. Germline V gene lookup returns CDR1 KGHDR and CDR2 SFDVKD. CDR3 nucleotide sequence: TGTGCCACCAGTGGATTTGACAGTCACAATGAGCAGTTCTTC. This gives the protein CATSGFDSHNEQFF.

This clonotype was seen more than once but under ten times. The chain couples TRBV12-3 or TRBV12-4 to TRBJ1-2, with 9 bases lining up with TRBD1. J was trimmed by 1 base and V by 6 bases; bases with no gene match: 15. CDR3 length equals 18 residues. The CDR3 sequence is CASSSPLDRGAFNYGYTF. The CDR3 DNA follows: TGTGCCAGCAGCTCCCCCTTGGACAGGGGTGCCTTTAACTATGGCTACACCTTC.

The table lists this clonotype with a few counts. A much more abundant neighbour one base away suggests this may be a read error. The chain recombines TRBV12-3 or TRBV12-4 with TRBJ1-1; D not resolved. This CDR3 is built from 11 residues. V gave up 6 bases and J gave up 3 bases, with 5 bases separating them. The CDR3 region has the DNA TGTGCCAGCAGCCGTCACACTGAAGCTTTCTTT. Amino acid sequence: CASSRHTEAFF.

As for this clonotype: This could be a read error, since a much larger clone is one nucleotide away. This chain joins TRBV5-1 and TRBJ2-2; tentative D call: TRBD1 (6 bases). Germline V CDR1 and CDR2: SGHRS, YFSETQ. The length of the CDR3 is 15 residues. The ends were cut back, 1 base at V and 1 base at J, with 8 bases in the middle. As DNA, the CDR3 is TGCGCCAGCAGCTTGACGACAGGGAACACCGGGGAGCTGTTTTTT. As protein: CASSLTTGNTGELFF.

The chain joins TRBV5-1 to TRBJ2-1; the D gene could be TRBD1 or TRBD2 (5 bases each). Trimming removed 4 bases at V and 6 bases at J, with 20 bases between. Germline V gives CDR1 SGHRS, CDR2 YFSETQ. This CDR3 spans 16 amino acids. CDR3 sequence reads: CASSTRRGSLPNEQFF. The CDR3 region has the DNA TGCGCCAGCAGCACTCGTCGGGGCAGTCTCCCCAATGAGCAGTTCTTC.

The V and J genes are TRBV20-1 and TRBJ2-2, with TRBD1 matching over 8 bases. Germline CDR1 is DFQATT and CDR2 is SNEGSKA (reference sequence). Unmatched junction bases numbered 0, after V lost 0 bases and J lost 0 bases. CDR3 length: 15 amino acids. CDR3 sequence: CSAREDRANTGELFF. CDR3 coding DNA: TGCAGTGCTAGAGAGGACAGGGCGAACACCGGGGAGCTGTTTTTT.

The chain recombines TRBV28 with TRBJ1-1; tentative D call: TRBD1 (6 bases). The CDR3 contains 12 residues. V was trimmed by 6 bases and J by 8 bases, leaving 13 bases between them. Germline CDR1 reads MDHEN; CDR2 reads SYDVKM. CDR3 coding DNA: TGTGCCAGCAGGTTACCAAGGGGGGAAGCTTTCTTT. This translates into CASRLPRGEAFF. The full variable domain, with the rest looked up from reference TRBV28 and TRBJ1-1, is DVKVTQSSRYLVKRTGEKVFLECVQDMDHENMFWYRQDPGLGLRLIYFSYDVKMKEKGDIPEGYSVSREKKERFSLILESASTNQTSMYLCASRLPRGEAFFGQGTRLTVV.

In its sample, this clonotype was seen a few times. The chain recombines TRBV28 with TRBJ1-2; D not certain. CDR1 MDHEN and CDR2 SYDVKM come from the germline V gene. V dropped 5 bases and J dropped 8 bases, with 24 bases sitting between them. There are 16 residues in the CDR3. CDR3 sequence: CASSADLSDGQEGYTF. The CDR3 DNA follows: TGTGCCAGCAGTGCCGACCTTTCGGACGGCCAGGAGGGCTACACCTTC.